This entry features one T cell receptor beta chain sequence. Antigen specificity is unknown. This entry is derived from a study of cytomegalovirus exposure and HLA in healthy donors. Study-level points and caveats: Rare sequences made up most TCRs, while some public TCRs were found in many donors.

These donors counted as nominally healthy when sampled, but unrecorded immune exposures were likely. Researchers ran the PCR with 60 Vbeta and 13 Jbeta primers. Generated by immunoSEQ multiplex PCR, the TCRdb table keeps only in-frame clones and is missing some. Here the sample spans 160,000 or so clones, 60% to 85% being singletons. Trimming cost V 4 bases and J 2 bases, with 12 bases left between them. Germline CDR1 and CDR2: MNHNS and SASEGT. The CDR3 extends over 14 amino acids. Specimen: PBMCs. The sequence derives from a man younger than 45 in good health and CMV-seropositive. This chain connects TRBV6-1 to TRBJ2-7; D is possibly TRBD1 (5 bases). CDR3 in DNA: TGTGCCAGCAGTGCAAGTCAGGGAACCTACGAGCAGTACTTC. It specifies CASSASQGTYEQYF.